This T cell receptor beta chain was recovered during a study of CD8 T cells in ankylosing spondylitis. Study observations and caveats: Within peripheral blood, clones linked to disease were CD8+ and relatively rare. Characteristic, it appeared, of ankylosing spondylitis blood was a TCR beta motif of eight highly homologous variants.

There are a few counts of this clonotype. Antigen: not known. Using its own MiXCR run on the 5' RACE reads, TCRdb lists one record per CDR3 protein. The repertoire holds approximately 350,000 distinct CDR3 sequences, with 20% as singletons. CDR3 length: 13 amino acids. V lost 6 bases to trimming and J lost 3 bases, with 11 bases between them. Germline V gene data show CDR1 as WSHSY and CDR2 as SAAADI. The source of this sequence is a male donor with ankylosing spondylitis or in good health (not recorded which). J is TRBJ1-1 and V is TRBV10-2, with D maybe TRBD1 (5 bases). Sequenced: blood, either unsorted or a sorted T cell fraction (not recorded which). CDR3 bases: TGCGCCAGCAGCCCCCGGGGGTACACTGAAGCTTTCTTT. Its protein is CASSPRGYTEAFF.